These T cell receptor beta chains were read from a single sample in a study of blood T cell repertoires in COVID-19. Assay used: immunoSEQ multiplex PCR; TCRdb lists only in-frame clones, some missing. The repertoire consists of around 130,000 clones, with over 70% occurring once and the leading ten covering around 18%. The sample consisted of peripheral blood. All receptors come from a man at least 80 years old with acute or convalescent COVID-19. Each CDR3 is given with its conserved first and last residue. D genes are given only for firm matches. Size is omitted from some rows. Given values are once, few, many or a class for expanded clones.

TRBJ1-1,NA,TRBV6-5,NA,CASSYDAGRVNTEAFF,TGTGCCAGCAGTTACGATGCAGGGAGGGTGAACACTGAAGCTTTCTTT
TRBJ1-2,NA,TRBV5-4,NA,CASSLDGYGYTF,TGTGCCAGCAGCTTGGACGGGTATGGCTACACCTTC
TRBJ2-2,NA,TRBV28,NA,CASSFTVRGATGELFF,TGTGCCAGCAGTTTCACCGTCAGGGGGGCCACCGGGGAGCTGTTTTTT
TRBJ2-1,NA,TRBV5-1,NA,CASSLGSGYNEQFF,TGCGCCAGCAGCTTGGGGAGCGGCTACAATGAGCAGTTCTTC
TRBJ1-2,NA,TRBV28,NA,CASNAGGLNYGYTF,TGTGCCAGCAACGCTGGGGGACTTAACTATGGCTACACCTTC
TRBJ2-5,NA,TRBV4-2,NA,CASSQSLGGAQYF,TGTGCCAGCAGCCAGTCCCTAGGCGGGGCCCAGTACTTC
TRBJ1-1,TRBD1,TRBV30,NA,CAATGAYTEAFF,TGTGCCGCAACAGGGGCTTACACTGAAGCTTTCTTT
TRBJ2-4,TRBD2,TRBV30,NA,CAWSVCQSSGDLKNIQYF,TGTGCCTGGAGTGTTTGTCAGTCTAGCGGGGACCTTAAAAACATTCAGTACTTC
TRBJ1-5,NA,TRBV6-6,few,CASSPGRVQPQHF,TGTGCCAGCAGTCCCGGGAGGGTGCAGCCCCAGCATTTT
TRBJ1-1,NA,TRBV19,once,CASSVQGLHTEAFF,TGTGCCAGTAGTGTACAGGGATTACACACTGAAGCTTTCTTT
TRBJ2-1,TRBD1,TRBV7-2,NA,CASSPNRDRGRNEQFF,TGTGCCAGCAGCCCAAATCGGGACAGGGGAAGGAATGAGCAGTTCTTC
TRBJ2-2,NA,TRBV4-1,NA,CASSQDPVTPNTGELFF,TGCGCCAGCAGCCAAGATCCCGTGACTCCGAACACCGGGGAGCTGTTTTTT
TRBJ2-7,NA,TRBV11-2,NA,CASSSGLVYEQYF,TGTGCCAGCAGCTCGGGACTTGTTTACGAGCAGTACTTC